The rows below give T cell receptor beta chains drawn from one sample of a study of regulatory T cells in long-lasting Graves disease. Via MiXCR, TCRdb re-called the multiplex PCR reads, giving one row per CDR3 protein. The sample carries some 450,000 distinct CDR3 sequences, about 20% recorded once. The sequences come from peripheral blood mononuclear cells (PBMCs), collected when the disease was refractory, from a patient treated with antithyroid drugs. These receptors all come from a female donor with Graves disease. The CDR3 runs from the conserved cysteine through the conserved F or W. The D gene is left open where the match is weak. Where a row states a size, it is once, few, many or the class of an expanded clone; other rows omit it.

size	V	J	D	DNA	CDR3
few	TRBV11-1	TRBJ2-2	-	TGTGCCAGCAGCTTGCCCCCTTGGGGGACTCCGAACACCGGGGAGCTGTTTTTT	CASSLPPWGTPNTGELFF
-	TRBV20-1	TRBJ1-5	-	TGCAGTGCTAGATCTACGGACAAGAGCAATCAGCCCCAGCATTTT	CSARSTDKSNQPQHF
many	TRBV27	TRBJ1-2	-	TGTGCCAGCAGTTTATATCGGGGTATACCTAATGGCTACACCTTC	CASSLYRGIPNGYTF
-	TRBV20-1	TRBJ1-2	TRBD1	TGCAGTGCTAGAGATCGGGACAGGTGGAATAATCCTGGGGCTAACTATGGCTACACCTTC	CSARDRDRWNNPGANYGYTF
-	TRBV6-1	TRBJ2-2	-	TGTGCCAGCAGATTAACCGGGACAATCACCGGGGAGCTGTTTTTT	CASRLTGTITGELFF
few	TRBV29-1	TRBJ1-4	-	TGCAGGATGGGGGCCAGGGGTGAAAAACTGTTTTTT	CRMGARGEKLFF
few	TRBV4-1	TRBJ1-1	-	TGCGCCAGCAGCCAAGTGGCAGTGAACACTGAAGCTTTCTTT	CASSQVAVNTEAFF
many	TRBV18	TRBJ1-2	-	TGTGCCAGCTCACCCAAGTATAACTATGGCTACACCTTC	CASSPKYNYGYTF
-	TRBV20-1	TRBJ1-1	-	TGCAGTGCTAGTTCGGGGTGGAACACTGAAGCTTTCTTT	CSASSGWNTEAFF
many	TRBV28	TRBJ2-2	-	TGTGCCAGCAGTTTTAGGGGGGCGGGGACCGGGGAGCTGTTTTTT	CASSFRGAGTGELFF
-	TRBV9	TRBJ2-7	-	TGTGCCAGCAGCGTACTAGACCGCGAGCAGTACTTC	CASSVLDREQYF
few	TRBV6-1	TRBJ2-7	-	TGTGCCAGCAGTAACGGGGGAGAGATCTACGAGCAGTACTTC	CASSNGGEIYEQYF
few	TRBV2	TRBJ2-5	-	TGTGCCAGCAGTGAGGGAGGGACCCAGTACTTC	CASSEGGTQYF
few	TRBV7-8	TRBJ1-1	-	TGTGCCAGCAGCCTGAACAGGGAGAACACTGAAGCTTTCTTT	CASSLNRENTEAFF
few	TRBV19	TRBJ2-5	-	TGTGCCAGTAGTATAGAACAGAGCGTTCAAGAGACCCAGTACTTC	CASSIEQSVQETQYF
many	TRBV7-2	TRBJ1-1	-	TGTGCCAGCAGCTTATCCCCAGCCATGAACACTGAAGCTTTCTTT	CASSLSPAMNTEAFF
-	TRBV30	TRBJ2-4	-	TGTGCCTGGAGTGAAACCGGGACGCTAGCCAAAAACATTCAGTACTTC	CAWSETGTLAKNIQYF
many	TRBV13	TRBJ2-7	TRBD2	TGTGCCAGCAGCTTAGGCACCGGGACTACTGGGCAGTACTTC	CASSLGTGTTGQYF
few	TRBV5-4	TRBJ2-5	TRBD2	TGTGCCAGCAGCTATTCTAGCGGTGAGACCCAGTACTTC	CASSYSSGETQYF
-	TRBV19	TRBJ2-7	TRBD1	TGTGCCAGTAGGAGGGGACAGGGGGACTACGAGCAGTACTTC	CASRRGQGDYEQYF
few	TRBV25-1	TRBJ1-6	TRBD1	TGTGCCAGCAGTAACAGGGGAGGGGGATATAATTCACCCCTCCACTTT	CASSNRGGGYNSPLHF
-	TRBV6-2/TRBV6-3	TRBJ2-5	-	TGTGCCAGCAGTTACTCGATTCAGGGTTCGGGGACCCAGTACTTC	CASSYSIQGSGTQYF
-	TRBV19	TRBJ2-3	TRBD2	TGTGCCAGTAGTATAGAAGGGAGGGAAAGCACAGATACGCAGTATTTT	CASSIEGRESTDTQYF
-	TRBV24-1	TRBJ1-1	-	TGTGCCACCAGTCCGAGTAACACTGAAGCTTTCTTT	CATSPSNTEAFF
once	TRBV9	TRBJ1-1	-	TGTGCCCCACCACGGGGGGTGAACACTGAAGCTTTCTTT	CAPPRGVNTEAFF
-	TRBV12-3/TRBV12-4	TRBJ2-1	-	TGTGCCAGCAGTTTAGGGGACTCGACCTACAATGAGCAGTTCTTC	CASSLGDSTYNEQFF
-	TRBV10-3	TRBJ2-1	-	TGTGCCACCGGGACTGACAATGAGCAGTTCTTC	CATGTDNEQFF
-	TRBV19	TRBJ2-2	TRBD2	TGTGCCAGTAGTACGACTAGCGGGAGATATGACGGGGAGCTGTTTTTT	CASSTTSGRYDGELFF
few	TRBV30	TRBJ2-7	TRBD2	TGTGCCTGGAGTCGATTTACCGGGACTAGAGTCTACGAGCAGTACTTC	CAWSRFTGTRVYEQYF
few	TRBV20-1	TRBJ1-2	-	TGCAGTGCTAGAGAGGGAGGACTTAACTATGGCTACACCTTC	CSAREGGLNYGYTF
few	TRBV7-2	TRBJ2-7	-	TGTGCCAGCACCCCCACGGGGGTAAGGGAGCAGTACTTC	CASTPTGVREQYF
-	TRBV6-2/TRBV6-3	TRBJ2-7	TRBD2	TGTGCCAGCAGAAGCGGGAGAGGAGAGCAGTACTTC	CASRSGRGEQYF
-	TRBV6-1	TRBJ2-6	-	TGTGCCAGCAGTGTAACCTCGGCCGGGGCCAACGTCCTGACTTTC	CASSVTSAGANVLTF
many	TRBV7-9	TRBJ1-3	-	TGTGCCAGCGGGGGTGCGGGAATCTCTGGAAACACCATATATTTT	CASGGAGISGNTIYF
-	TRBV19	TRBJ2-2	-	TGTGCCAGTAGTATAAGTCAGGGTGCTTCGGGGACCGGGGAGCTGTTTTTT	CASSISQGASGTGELFF
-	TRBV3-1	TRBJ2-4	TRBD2	TGTGCCAGCAGCCAACCTACTAGCGGGACTAAGTACTTC	CASSQPTSGTKYF
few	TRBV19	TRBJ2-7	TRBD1	TGTGCCAGTAGTGCGAATTTGGGACAGTCCTACGAGCAGTACTTC	CASSANLGQSYEQYF
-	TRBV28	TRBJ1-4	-	TGTGCCAGCGGGGGTACTAATGAAAAACTGTTTTTT	CASGGTNEKLFF
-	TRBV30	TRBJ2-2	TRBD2	TGTGCCGGACACACAAGGCCGGGACTAGCGGGACATGGCGGGGAGCTGTTTTTT	CAGHTRPGLAGHGGELFF
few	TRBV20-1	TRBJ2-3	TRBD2	TGCAGTGCTAGAGATACGAGCGGGAGGGTCTTCGCAGATACGCAGTATTTT	CSARDTSGRVFADTQYF
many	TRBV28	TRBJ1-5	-	TGTGCCAGCAGGAAACAGGGCGGCAGTCAGCCCCAGCATTTT	CASRKQGGSQPQHF
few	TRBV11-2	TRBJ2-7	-	TGTGCCAGCAGCTTTCTTAGTGAGGGCGAGCAGTACTTC	CASSFLSEGEQYF
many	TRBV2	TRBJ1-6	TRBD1	TGTGCCGGCCGACAGGGGAGGGAATCACCCCTCCACTTT	CAGRQGRESPLHF
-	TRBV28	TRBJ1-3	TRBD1	TGTGCCAGCAGCAGAACAGGGGGGATATCTGGAAACACCATATATTTT	CASSRTGGISGNTIYF
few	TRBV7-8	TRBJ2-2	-	TGTGCCAGCAGGCCACCGGGACTTAGGAACACCGGGGAGCTGTTTTTT	CASRPPGLRNTGELFF
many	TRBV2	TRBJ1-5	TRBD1	TGTGCCAGCAGTTTACAGGGGGATAGCAATCAGCCCCAGCATTTT	CASSLQGDSNQPQHF
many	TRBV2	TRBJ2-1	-	TGTGCCAGCAGGGGACTGACTAGGAGCTCCTACAATGAGCAGTTCTTC	CASRGLTRSSYNEQFF
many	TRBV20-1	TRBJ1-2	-	TGCAGTGCCCACCCGGGCGGCACCTATGGCTACACCTTC	CSAHPGGTYGYTF
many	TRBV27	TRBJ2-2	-	TGTGCCAGCAGTTTATCGGGGGGGCGTAGGACCGGGGAGCTGTTTTTT	CASSLSGGRRTGELFF
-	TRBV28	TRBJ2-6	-	TGTGCCAGTCGCTCTGGGACAACCTCTGGGGCCAACGTCCTGACTTTC	CASRSGTTSGANVLTF
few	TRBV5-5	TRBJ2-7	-	TGTGCCAGCAGCTTGGCTCCCTGGGCCTACGAGCAGTACTTC	CASSLAPWAYEQYF
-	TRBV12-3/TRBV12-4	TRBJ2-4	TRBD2	TGTGCCAGCAGTTTGGGAGGGAATAACAAAAACATTCAGTACTTC	CASSLGGNNKNIQYF
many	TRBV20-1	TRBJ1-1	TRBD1	TGCAGTGCTAGAGAGGGACAGGCAAACACTGAAGCTTTCTTT	CSAREGQANTEAFF
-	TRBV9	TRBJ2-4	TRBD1	TGTGCCAGCAGCGTCGAGGACAGGGGTCATCGAGACATTCAGTACTTC	CASSVEDRGHRDIQYF
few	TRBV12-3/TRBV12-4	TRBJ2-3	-	TGTGCCAGCAGTTTTTGGCTCGACACAGATACGCAGTATTTT	CASSFWLDTDTQYF
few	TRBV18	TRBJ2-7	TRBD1	TGTGCCAGCTCACTCGACAGGGCTCCCTACGAGCAGTACTTC	CASSLDRAPYEQYF
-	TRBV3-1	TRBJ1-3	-	TGTGCCAGCAGCCAGGGGGTGTCCGGAAACACCATATATTTT	CASSQGVSGNTIYF
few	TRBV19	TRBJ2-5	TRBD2	TGTGCCAGTAGCGAAACTAGCGGGAGGGAGACCCAGTACTTC	CASSETSGRETQYF
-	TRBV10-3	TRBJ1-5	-	TGTGCCATCAGTGTTTCGGTTAATCGGCCCCAGCATTTT	CAISVSVNRPQHF
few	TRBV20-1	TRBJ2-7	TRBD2	TGCAATGCAAGTAGCGGGAACTACGAGCAGTACTTC	CNASSGNYEQYF